This T cell receptor (beta chain) originates from a study of control samples from healthy donors and cancer patients. The CDR3 sequence is 16 residues long. Per the germline V gene, CDR1 is SNHLY and CDR2 is FYNNEI. V dropped 11 bases and J dropped 2 bases, with 24 bases sitting between them. Sequencing used immunoSEQ multiplex PCR; TCRdb keeps in-frame clones, though not all of them. The data hold roughly 76,000 clones, with 90% to 95% observed a single time. This clone appeared a single time. This chain joins TRBV2 and TRBJ1-1; a weak D match, TRBD1 (6 bases). The sample consisted of blood. The clonotype was recovered from a young woman in good health. In nucleotides, the CDR3 is TGTGCCCTTAACAGGGACGGGGTTTCGGTTAACACTGAAGCTTTCTTT. Protein sequence: CALNRDGVSVNTEAFF.